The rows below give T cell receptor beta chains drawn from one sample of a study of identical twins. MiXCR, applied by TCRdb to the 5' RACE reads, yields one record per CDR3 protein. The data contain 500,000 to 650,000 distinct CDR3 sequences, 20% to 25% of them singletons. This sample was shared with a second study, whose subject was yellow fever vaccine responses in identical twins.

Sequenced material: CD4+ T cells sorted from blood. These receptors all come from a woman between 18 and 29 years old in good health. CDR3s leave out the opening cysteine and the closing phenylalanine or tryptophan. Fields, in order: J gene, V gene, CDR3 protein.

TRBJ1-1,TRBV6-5,ASSSVTGANTEAF
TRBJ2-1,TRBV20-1,SASWPHNEQF
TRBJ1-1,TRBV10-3,AISTGNTEAF
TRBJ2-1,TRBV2,VRGREGLSYNEQF
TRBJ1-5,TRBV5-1,ASRPGTGGNQPQH
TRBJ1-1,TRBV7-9,ASSSQPDWNTEAF
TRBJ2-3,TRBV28,ASSSAAGGVENTQY
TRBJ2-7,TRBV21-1,ASSPVRPYEQY
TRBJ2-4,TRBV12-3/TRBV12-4,ASTQGSAKNIQY
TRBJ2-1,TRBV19,ATGERNYNEQF
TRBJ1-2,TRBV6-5,ASSYRTGPTNYGYT
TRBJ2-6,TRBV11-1,ASSPRQELFSSGANVLT
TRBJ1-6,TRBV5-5,ASSLEGQNNSPLH
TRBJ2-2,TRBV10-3,AISDSVELF
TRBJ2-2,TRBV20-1,SAGPWGELF
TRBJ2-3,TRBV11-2,ASSSLRAETRTDTQY
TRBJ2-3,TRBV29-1,SVVTGGRDTQY
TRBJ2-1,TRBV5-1,ASSLVFAGGLNEQF
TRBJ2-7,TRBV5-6,ASTKLGGSGNEQY
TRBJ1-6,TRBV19,ASTDGGAHSPLH
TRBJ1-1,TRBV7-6,ASSWGTNTEAF
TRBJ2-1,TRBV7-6,ASSLFTQAGAYNEQF
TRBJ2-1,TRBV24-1,ATSDSTGLAGPTEQF
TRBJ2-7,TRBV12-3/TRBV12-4,ASSLGGQLFYEQY
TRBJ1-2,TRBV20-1,SARALGGHYGYT
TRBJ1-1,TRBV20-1,SALPRGTEAF
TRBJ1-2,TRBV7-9,ASSLVDLNYGYT
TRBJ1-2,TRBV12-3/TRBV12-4,ASSTTGGNGYT
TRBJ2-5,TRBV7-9,ASSLDVNQETQY
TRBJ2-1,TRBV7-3,ASSLMEGVSRQF
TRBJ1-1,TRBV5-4,ASSSRTDLGTEAF
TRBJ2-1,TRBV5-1,ASSLLVAIAGGAYNEQF
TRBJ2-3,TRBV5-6,ASSFRGGSVTDTQY
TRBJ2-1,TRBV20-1,SARETVNEQF
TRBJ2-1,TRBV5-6,ASSFSAEQF
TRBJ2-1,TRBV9,ASNLAGGFYNEQF
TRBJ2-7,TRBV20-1,SARDRSGSLYEQY
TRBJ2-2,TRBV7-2,ASSPGTAKTGELF
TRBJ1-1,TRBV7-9,ASRPIDRSNTEAF
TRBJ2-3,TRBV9,ASSVEWSTDTQY
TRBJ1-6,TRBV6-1,ASSKSRAFNSPLH